The rows below give T cell receptor beta chains drawn from one sample of a study of T cell responses to AZD1222 COVID-19 vaccine. Clones were sequenced by immunoSEQ multiplex PCR, and TCRdb holds only the in-frame ones, with some missing. The repertoire holds some 250,000 clones, with around 92% as singletons. This sample comprised peripheral blood, obtained 28 days after the second AZD1222 dose. These receptors were taken from an adult who received the AZD1222 COVID-19 vaccine. Each CDR3 is given with its conserved first and last residue. Each record gives: J gene, clone size, V gene, D gene, CDR3 DNA, CDR3 protein. The D gene is left open where the match is weak. Some rows have no size entry. The others give once, few or many, or a class for an expanded clone.

TRBJ2-3 | . | TRBV15 | . | TGTGCCACCAGCAGAGATGGAGGGGGCGCAGATACGCAGTATTTT | CATSRDGGGADTQYF
TRBJ1-5 | . | TRBV6-6 | . | TGTGCCAGCAGCTCCCGGGACAGCAATCAGCCCCAGCATTTT | CASSSRDSNQPQHF
TRBJ2-7 | . | TRBV28 | . | TGTGCCAGCAGGGTACAGGACGAGCAGTACTTC | CASRVQDEQYF
TRBJ2-7 | . | TRBV28 | TRBD1 | TGTGCCAGCAGCAGCCACGGACAGGGGGTCTACGAGCAGTACTTC | CASSSHGQGVYEQYF
TRBJ2-7 | . | TRBV18 | . | TGTGCCAGCTCACCGGCCGGGGCAGGCTACGAGCAGTACTTC | CASSPAGAGYEQYF
TRBJ1-5 | once | TRBV2 | . | TGTGCCAGCAGTTTTTGGGGCAATCAGCCCCAGCATTTT | CASSFWGNQPQHF
TRBJ2-3 | . | TRBV27 | . | TGTGCCAGCAGTTACCGGGCCGCAGATACGCAGTATTTT | CASSYRAADTQYF
TRBJ2-5 | . | TRBV18 | TRBD1 | TGTGCCAGCTCACCACCGGGCAGGGGGCCGGAGACCCAGTACTTC | CASSPPGRGPETQYF
TRBJ1-2 | . | TRBV6-6 | . | TGTGCCAGCAGAAAAGGGGCCTATGGCTACACCTTC | CASRKGAYGYTF
TRBJ1-1 | . | TRBV3-1/TRBV3-2 | . | TGTGCCAGCAGCCAACCGGGGGTTCCTGAAGCTTTCTTT | CASSQPGVPEAFF
TRBJ1-2 | . | TRBV5-4 | TRBD1 | TGTGCCAGCAGCGCGACAGGGTTAAGCGGCTACACCTTC | CASSATGLSGYTF
TRBJ1-2 | . | TRBV20-1 | . | TGCAGTGCTAGTGACGGGGACTATGGCTACACCTTC | CSASDGDYGYTF
TRBJ2-3 | . | TRBV18 | TRBD2 | TGTGCCAGCTCACCGGGACTAGCGGGAGCACTAGGGACAGATACGCAGTATTTT | CASSPGLAGALGTDTQYF
TRBJ2-7 | . | TRBV2 | . | TGTGCCAGCAGTGAAGTATCCTACGAGCAGTACTTC | CASSEVSYEQYF
TRBJ2-3 | . | TRBV24-1 | . | TGTGCCACCAGCCATGCCCCGGGGCCCACAGATACGCAGTATTTT | CATSHAPGPTDTQYF
TRBJ2-7 | . | TRBV5-6 | TRBD2 | TGTGCCAGCAGCCCGGGACTAGCGGGGATCCACGAGCAGTACTTC | CASSPGLAGIHEQYF
TRBJ1-2 | . | TRBV20-1 | . | TGCAGTGGTAGTGCGGGGTATGGCTACACCTTC | CSGSAGYGYTF